The entry below gives a single T cell receptor (beta chain) sequence along with its context. The V and J ends lost 5 bases and 5 bases, in that order; junction bases with no gene match: 7. Germline CDR1 MDHEN, CDR2 SYDVKM. This CDR3 has 14 amino acids. This sample is drawn from a study of control samples from healthy donors and cancer patients. Using immunoSEQ multiplex PCR, the repertoire was profiled, and TCRdb retains in-frame clones only, with some absent. The sample lists about 160,000 clones, nearly 96% occurring once. Sequencing input: blood. This TCR derives from a woman aged 25 to 39 in good health. The chain recombines TRBV28 with TRBJ2-7, with 9 nucleotides matching TRBD2. CDR3 region: CASSLAGYTHEQYF. CDR3 DNA: TGTGCCAGCAGTCTAGCGGGATACACCCACGAGCAGTACTTC.